This TCR beta chain was sequenced during a study of blood T cell repertoires in COVID-19. On the study more broadly: The United States, Italy and Spain supplied acute and convalescent COVID-19 samples. PBMCs, B-cell-depleted T cells, or T cells were the source of the cDNA or gDNA that made up the material.

Germline values: CDR1 SNHLY, CDR2 FYNNEI. The trim removed 0 bases at V and 9 bases at J, leaving 6 bases unmatched. The CDR3 contains 15 residues. Generated by immunoSEQ multiplex PCR, the TCRdb table keeps only in-frame clones and is missing some. The data show some 270,000 clones, with about nine tenths seen just once and about 1.6% held by the top ten. The chain links TRBV2 to TRBJ1-5; TRBD1 agrees at 9 bases. This sequence was found in an older woman who had recovered from COVID-19. Specimen: peripheral blood. The CDR3 DNA reads TGTGCCAGCAGTGAAGCGGGACAGGGAGTTTCGCCCCAGCATTTT. This encodes CASSEAGQGVSPQHF. Combining the CDR3 with reference TRBV2 and TRBJ1-5 gives the whole variable domain EPEVTQTPSHQVTQMGQEVILRCVPISNHLYFYWYRQILGQKVEFLVSFYNNEISEKSEIFDDQFSVERPDGSNFTLKIRSTKLEDSAMYFCASSEAGQGVSPQHFGDGTRLSIL.